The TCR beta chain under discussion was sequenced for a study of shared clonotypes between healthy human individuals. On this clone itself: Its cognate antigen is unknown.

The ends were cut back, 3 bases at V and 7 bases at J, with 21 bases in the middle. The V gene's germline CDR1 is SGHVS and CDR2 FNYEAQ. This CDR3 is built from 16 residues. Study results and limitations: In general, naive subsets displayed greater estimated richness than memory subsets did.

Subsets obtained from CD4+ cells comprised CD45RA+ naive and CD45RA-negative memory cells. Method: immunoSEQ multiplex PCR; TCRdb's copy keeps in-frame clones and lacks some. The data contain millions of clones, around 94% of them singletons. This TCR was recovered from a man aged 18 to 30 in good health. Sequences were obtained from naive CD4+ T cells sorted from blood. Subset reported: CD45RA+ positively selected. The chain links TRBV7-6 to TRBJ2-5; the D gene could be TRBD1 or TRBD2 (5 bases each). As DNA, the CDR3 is TGTGCCAGCAGCTTCACCGAGGGACGTCGCTTGGGGACCCAGTACTTC. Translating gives CASSFTEGRRLGTQYF.